The 22 T cell receptor beta chains below all came from one sample that was sequenced in a study of regulatory T cells in long-lasting Graves disease. The time point: newly diagnosed GD, antithyroid drugs for less than 3 months. RNA extracted from PBMCs served as the sequencing template. According to the study, TCR beta libraries were built with iRepertoire HTBI primers and CDR3-region Arm-PCR. Via MiXCR, TCRdb re-called the multiplex PCR reads, giving one row per CDR3 protein. The data contain around 250,000 distinct CDR3 sequences, 15% to 20% of them seen just once; the ten biggest clones take up approximately 24%. Sample: peripheral blood mononuclear cells (PBMCs), taken at new diagnosis, from a patient treated with antithyroid drugs. Receptor source: a female donor with Graves disease.

There are many counts of this clonotype. This chain links TRBV2 with TRBJ1-2, with D perhaps TRBD1 (6 bases). Per the germline V gene, CDR1 is SNHLY and CDR2 is FYNNEI. This CDR3 region has 14 residues. The ends were cut back, 6 bases at V and 4 bases at J, with 15 bases in the middle. The CDR3: CASRDGEGGYGYTF. The DNA of the CDR3 is TGTGCCAGCAGGGACGGGGAGGGGGGCTATGGCTACACCTTC.

Ten or more counts support this clonotype. The chain uses TRBV6-1 and TRBJ2-7; 14 bases align to TRBD2. The trim removed 10 bases at V and 2 bases at J, leaving 16 bases unmatched. The length of the CDR3 is 18 residues. From germline, CDR1 is MNHNS and CDR2 SASEGT. CDR3 in amino acids: CAKKRGLAGVCPPYEQYF. The CDR3, as DNA: TGTGCCAAAAAAAGGGGACTAGCGGGAGTATGCCCCCCCTACGAGCAGTACTTC.

This clonotype has ten or more counts. The genes are TRBV7-2 and TRBJ1-1, with D tentatively TRBD1 (6 bases). The CDR3 is 14 residues long. The ends were cut back, 6 bases at V and 3 bases at J, with 14 bases in the middle. Germline V gene sequence: CDR1 SGHTA, CDR2 FQGNSA. In DNA form, the CDR3 reads TGTGCCAGCAGTCAAAGGGGGGGAGACACTGAAGCTTTCTTT. Protein product: CASSQRGGDTEAFF.

This clonotype has a count of ten or more. The rearrangement links TRBV3-1 to TRBJ2-2, with TRBD2 as a possible D gene (6 bases). The CDR3 spans 17 residues. The germline V gene has CDR1 LGHDT and CDR2 YNNKEL (reference sequence). The germline V and J ends were trimmed by 4 bases and 0 bases, with 15 bases remaining between them. The CDR3 bases are TGTGCCAGCAGCCTTACGATGGGGGGTGCGAACACCGGGGAGCTGTTTTTT. Its translation is CASSLTMGGANTGELFF. The complete variable domain, with remaining parts taken from reference TRBV3-1 and TRBJ2-2, reads DTAVSQTPKYLVTQMGNDKSIKCEQNLGHDTMYWYKQDSKKFLKIMFSYNNKELIINETVPNRFSPKSPDKAHLNLHINSLELGDSAVYFCASSLTMGGANTGELFFGEGSRLTVL.

This clonotype was recorded many times. The rearrangement uses TRBV7-8 and TRBJ1-2; a possible D gene is TRBD1 (6 bases). Germline lookup yields CDR1 SGHVS and CDR2 FQNEAQ. Trimming cost V 1 base and J 7 bases, with 16 bases left between them. This CDR3 contains 15 residues. CDR3 sequence reads: CASSLEGRLQGGYTF. In DNA, the CDR3 is TGTGCCAGCAGCTTAGAGGGGCGGCTACAGGGTGGCTACACCTTC.

Worth noting for this clonotype: Since a far larger clone is one base different, this is likely a read error. The chain uses TRBV12-3 or TRBV12-4 and TRBJ2-5; tentative D call: TRBD1 (6 bases). V shed 4 bases and J shed 11 bases, with 23 bases lying between them. This CDR3 is 15 amino acids long. The CDR3 is CASSSSAGAVPQQYF. The CDR3 DNA sequence: TGTGCCAGCAGTTCATCGGCAGGGGCCGTCCCACAGCAGTACTTC.

The chain is built from TRBV19 and TRBJ1-5, with D unclear. The germline CDR1 and CDR2 sequences are LNHDA and SQIVND (reference sequence). The CDR3 loop spans 12 amino acids. Trimming removed 8 bases at V and 0 bases at J, with 5 bases between. CDR3 DNA sequence: TGTGCCAGTCACGATAGCAATCAGCCCCAGCATTTT. Translating it yields CASHDSNQPQHF.

This clonotype was counted many times. V is TRBV2 and J is TRBJ1-1; no clear D gene. CDR3 length: 11 amino acids. Germline assignment: CDR1 SNHLY and CDR2 FYNNEI. V dropped 2 bases and J dropped 5 bases, with 3 bases sitting between them. The CDR3 region has the DNA TGTGCCAGCAGTGAACAAACTGAAGCTTTCTTT. Its translation is CASSEQTEAFF. Full variable domain (missing parts from reference TRBV2 and TRBJ1-1): EPEVTQTPSHQVTQMGQEVILRCVPISNHLYFYWYRQILGQKVEFLVSFYNNEISEKSEIFDDQFSVERPDGSNFTLKIRSTKLEDSAMYFCASSEQTEAFFGQGTRLTVV.

The V call is TRBV6-1, the J call TRBJ2-7; 10 bases map to TRBD1. The junction had 11 bases not matched to a gene; V was cut back by 6 bases and J by 6 bases. From germline, CDR1 is MNHNS and CDR2 SASEGT. The CDR3 totals 15 residues. CDR3 bases: TGTGCCAGCAGAACGACAGGGGGCCGTAATATCGAGCAGTACTTC. It specifies CASRTTGGRNIEQYF.

This clonotype was recorded many times. The chain has TRBV20-1 and TRBJ1-1, with D possibly TRBD1 on 6 matching bases. This CDR3 is built from 12 residues. With 7 bases removed from V and 4 bases from J, the gap between germline ends came to 13 bases. Germline V lookup: CDR1 DFQATT, CDR2 SNEGSKA (reference sequence). CDR3 in DNA: TGCAGTGTTTCCAGGGGAGCCACTGAAGCTTTCTTT. Protein sequence: CSVSRGATEAFF.

Details on this clonotype: One base away lies a much larger clone, so this may be a sequencing read error. The rearrangement joins TRBV28 to TRBJ2-3; 9 bases map to TRBD1. The CDR3 length is 15 residues. Germline-derived CDR1 and CDR2 are MDHEN and SYDVKM. CDR3 residues: CASSYRGQNTDSQYF. Here the CDR3 DNA reads TGTGCCAGCAGCTACAGGGGGCAAAACACAGATTCGCAGTATTTT.

This clonotype was detected many times. The gene calls are TRBV5-6 and TRBJ1-2; no firm D call. CDR1 is SGHDT, CDR2 YYEEEE, per germline. V shed 4 bases and J shed 3 bases, with 16 bases lying between them. The CDR3 loop spans 15 amino acids. The CDR3 here is CASSPGHGADYGYTF. Written as DNA, the CDR3 is TGTGCCAGCAGCCCCGGCCACGGAGCTGACTATGGCTACACCTTC. The entire variable domain, with the rest obtained from reference TRBV5-6 and TRBJ1-2, is as follows: DAGVTQSPTHLIKTRGQQVTLRCSPKSGHDTVSWYQQALGQGPQFIFQYYEEEERQRGNFPDRFSGHQFPNYSSELNVNALLLGDSALYLCASSPGHGADYGYTFGSGTRLTVV.

With respect to this clonotype: Just one base apart from a much larger clone, this may be a read error. This chain uses TRBV30 with TRBJ1-4; D possibly corresponds to TRBD1 (5 bases). The length of the CDR3 is 14 residues. CDR1 is GTSNPN and CDR2 is SVGIG in the germline V gene (reference sequence). The CDR3 reads CAWSATATNEELFF. The CDR3 DNA is TGTGCCTGGAGTGCGACAGCAACTAATGAAGAACTGTTTTTT. The whole variable domain, filled in from reference TRBV30 and TRBJ1-4, reads SQTIHQWPATLVQPVGSPLSLECTVEGTSNPNLYWYRQAAGRGLQLLFYSVGIGQISSEVPQNLSASRPQDRQFILSSKKLLLSDSGFYLCAWSATATNEELFFGSGTQLSVL.

This clonotype has at least ten counts. The rearrangement uses TRBV24-1 and TRBJ1-2; 7 positions match TRBD1. Germline V CDR1 and CDR2: KGHDR, SFDVKD. The CDR3 loop spans 16 amino acids. V was clipped by 2 bases and J by 4 bases; unmatched bases: 9. CDR3 protein: CATSDSRTGDVYGYTF. For the CDR3, the DNA is TGTGCCACCAGTGATTCCCGGACAGGTGACGTCTATGGCTACACCTTC.

This clonotype was seen only a few times. V gene TRBV9 combines with J gene TRBJ2-7, with TRBD2 identical over 16 bases. Germline V gives CDR1 SGDLS, CDR2 YYNGEE. This CDR3 is built from 20 residues. With 0 bases clipped from V and 3 bases from J, the junction kept 12 bases outside the gene matches. The CDR3 bases are TGTGCCAGCAGCGTAGAGGGGACTAGCGGGAGGGCCCAGGGGCTCTACGAGCAGTACTTC. It yields the protein CASSVEGTSGRAQGLYEQYF.

This clonotype was found many times. The chain couples TRBV12-3 or TRBV12-4 to TRBJ1-2, with D perhaps matching TRBD1 (5 bases). This CDR3 has 13 residues. V was shortened by 6 bases and J by 6 bases, with 14 bases between the two germline ends. As DNA, the CDR3 is TGTGCCAGCAGCGTACAGGAGGTCGATGGCTACACCTTC. Its translation is CASSVQEVDGYTF.

In this sample, this clonotype turned up many times. The rearrangement joins TRBV2 to TRBJ2-3, with TRBD2 identical over 12 bases. CDR3 size: 15 residues. Germline V gives CDR1 SNHLY, CDR2 FYNNEI. Trimming at V came to 8 bases and at J to 2 bases, leaving 5 bases not matched to a gene. For the CDR3, the DNA is TGTGCCAGCGGAGGACTAGCGGGAATCACAGATACGCAGTATTTT. It yields the protein CASGGLAGITDTQYF.

This clonotype was picked up many times. This chain links TRBV28 with TRBJ2-2; D is ambiguous. The CDR3 has 16 amino acids. Deletions cut 5 bases from V and 0 bases from J, with 13 bases between. Germline V gives CDR1 MDHEN, CDR2 SYDVKM. The CDR3 here is CASSPPENANTGELFF. The CDR3 DNA reads as TGTGCCAGCAGTCCGCCCGAAAACGCGAACACCGGGGAGCTGTTTTTT. Combining the CDR3 with reference TRBV28 and TRBJ2-2 gives the whole variable domain DVKVTQSSRYLVKRTGEKVFLECVQDMDHENMFWYRQDPGLGLRLIYFSYDVKMKEKGDIPEGYSVSREKKERFSLILESASTNQTSMYLCASSPPENANTGELFFGEGSRLTVL.

The sample holds many counts of this clonotype. The chain uses TRBV5-1 and TRBJ1-1; D unresolved. Germline V gene lookup returns CDR1 SGHRS and CDR2 YFSETQ. This CDR3 has 13 amino acids. V gave up 4 bases and J gave up 0 bases, with 7 bases separating them. The CDR3 nucleotides are TGCGCCAGCAGCGGCAGCATGAACACTGAAGCTTTCTTT. Amino acids: CASSGSMNTEAFF.

In its sample, this clonotype was seen many times. V is TRBV28 and J is TRBJ1-5; D remains unclear. Germline loops: CDR1 MDHEN, CDR2 SYDVKM. There are 12 residues in the CDR3. With 4 bases removed from V and 6 bases from J, the gap between germline ends came to 7 bases. This CDR3 is CASSSSGQPQHF. The CDR3 bases are TGTGCCAGCAGTTCATCGGGTCAGCCCCAGCATTTT.

This clonotype was observed a few times. The CDR3 is CASSLLAGAKNIQYF. CDR3 sequence (DNA): TGCGCCAGCAGCTTATTAGCGGGAGCCAAAAACATTCAGTACTTC. This chain uses TRBV5-1 with TRBJ2-4; TRBD2 aligns across 7 bases. Germline V gene lookup returns CDR1 SGHRS and CDR2 YFSETQ. With V trimmed by 2 bases and J by 0 bases, 2 bases remained unmatched. This CDR3 comprises 15 residues.

In this sample, this clonotype turned up many times. V and J are TRBV7-8 and TRBJ2-7, with 10 nucleotides matching TRBD2. This CDR3 has 18 amino acids. Germline CDR1 SGHVS, CDR2 FQNEAQ. V trimming: 4 bases; J trimming: 3 bases; junction bases outside the gene matches: 15. The CDR3 loop reads CASSSHHGASGGYYEQYF. CDR3 coding DNA: TGTGCCAGCAGCTCCCACCACGGAGCTAGCGGGGGTTACTACGAGCAGTACTTC.